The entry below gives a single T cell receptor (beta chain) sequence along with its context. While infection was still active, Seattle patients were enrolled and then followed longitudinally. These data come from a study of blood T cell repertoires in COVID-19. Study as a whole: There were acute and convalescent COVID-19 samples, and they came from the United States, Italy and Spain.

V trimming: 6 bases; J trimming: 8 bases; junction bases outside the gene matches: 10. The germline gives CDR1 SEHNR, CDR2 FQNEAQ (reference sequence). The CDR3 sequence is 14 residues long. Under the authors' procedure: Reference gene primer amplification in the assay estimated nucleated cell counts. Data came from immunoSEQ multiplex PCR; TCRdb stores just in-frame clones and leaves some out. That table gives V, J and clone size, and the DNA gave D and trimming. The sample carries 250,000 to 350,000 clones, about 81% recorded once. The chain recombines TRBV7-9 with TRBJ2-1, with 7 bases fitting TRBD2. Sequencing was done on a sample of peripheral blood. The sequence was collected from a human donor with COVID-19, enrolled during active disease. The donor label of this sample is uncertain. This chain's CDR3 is CASSTPIGRYEQFF. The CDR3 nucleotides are TGTGCCAGCAGTACCCCTATCGGGAGGTATGAGCAGTTCTTC.